Listed below are T cell receptor beta chains from one sample, sequenced in a study of PD-L1 blockade in urothelial cancer. Using immunoSEQ multiplex PCR, the repertoire was profiled, and TCRdb retains in-frame clones only, with some absent. Altogether 70,000 to 100,000 clones are present, 80% to 85% being singletons, with the ten largest covering about 2.1%. The sample was PBMCs, taken around atezolizumab (anti-PD-L1) treatment. All receptors derive from a man aged 60 to 75 with urothelial cancer. CDR3s include the opening cysteine and the closing phenylalanine or tryptophan. The D gene is left open where the match is weak. A row's size may be missing; if present it is once, few, many or a size class.

V	size	J	D	DNA	CDR3
TRBV25-1	NA	TRBJ1-2	NA	TGTGCCAGCAGTGAACCGGGACATGGTGAGGATGGCTACACCTTC	CASSEPGHGEDGYTF
TRBV4-3	few	TRBJ2-1	NA	TGCGCCAGCAGCCAAGATTGGCGGGCGGCCTACAATGAGCAGTTCTTC	CASSQDWRAAYNEQFF
TRBV6-5	NA	TRBJ2-1	TRBD2	TGTGCCAGCAGTTACTCGGAGACTAGCGGATACAATGAGCAGTTCTTC	CASSYSETSGYNEQFF
TRBV28	NA	TRBJ1-5	NA	TGTGCCAGTCAGGGAAGGACCAATCAGCCCCAGCATTTT	CASQGRTNQPQHF
TRBV5-4	NA	TRBJ2-7	TRBD2	TGTGCCAGCAGCATTGGACTAGCTGATTCCTACGAGCAGTACTTC	CASSIGLADSYEQYF
TRBV29-1	NA	TRBJ1-1	TRBD1	TGCAGCGTTGAGAACAGGGGGCGTAGGACTGAAGCTTTCTTT	CSVENRGRRTEAFF
TRBV6-5	NA	TRBJ2-1	TRBD1	TGTGCCAGCAGTTACCCGGGACAGGGGGCGAATGAGCAGTTCTTC	CASSYPGQGANEQFF
TRBV5-4	NA	TRBJ2-5	TRBD2	TGTGCCAGCAGCTTGGGACTAGCGGGTTGGGAGGAGACCCAGTACTTC	CASSLGLAGWEETQYF
TRBV18	once	TRBJ2-7	TRBD1	TGTGCCAGCTCATTGTCGGGACAGGGGTATGAGCAGTACTTC	CASSLSGQGYEQYF
TRBV9	NA	TRBJ1-2	NA	TGTGCCAGCAGCCCCGATCAGCGGGTTGGCTACACCTTC	CASSPDQRVGYTF
TRBV6-5	NA	TRBJ1-2	TRBD1	TGTGCCAGCAGCCGGACAGGGGGCGACTATGGCTACACCTTC	CASSRTGGDYGYTF
TRBV5-6	NA	TRBJ2-6	NA	TGTGCCAGCAGCCGACCTCCGGCGGGACTCTCTGGGGCCAACGTCCTGACTTTC	CASSRPPAGLSGANVLTF
TRBV4-1	NA	TRBJ2-3	TRBD1	TGCGCCAGCAGCCAAGGAGGGGCAGGGGGTGCAGATACGCAGTATTTT	CASSQGGAGGADTQYF
TRBV2	NA	TRBJ1-4	NA	TGTGCCAGCAGTTTACTAGTAACTAATGAAAAACTGTTTTTT	CASSLLVTNEKLFF
TRBV5-1	few	TRBJ2-3	TRBD1	TGCGCCAGCAGCGCGGGACAGGGGACCACCACAGATACGCAGTATTTT	CASSAGQGTTTDTQYF
TRBV28	NA	TRBJ2-5	TRBD1	TGTGCCAGCACCTACGACAGGGTCAGGGGCGAAGAGACCCAGTACTTC	CASTYDRVRGEETQYF
TRBV7-2	once	TRBJ1-2	NA	TGTGCCAGCAGCTTAAAACAGGGAACTGGCTACACCTTC	CASSLKQGTGYTF
TRBV19	NA	TRBJ2-7	TRBD1	TGTGCCAGTAGTAGTCCCTCAACCCAGGGGGCCTCCTACGAGCAGTACTTC	CASSSPSTQGASYEQYF
TRBV7-2	NA	TRBJ1-2	TRBD1	TGTGCCAGCAGCTTACGCCAGGGACAGGGGGCCCCCTATGGCTACACCTTC	CASSLRQGQGAPYGYTF
TRBV6-6	once	TRBJ2-7	TRBD1	TGTGCCAGCAGTTACTACGGACAGGGATTTTACGAGCAGTACTTC	CASSYYGQGFYEQYF
TRBV11-2	NA	TRBJ2-5	TRBD1	TGTGCCAGCAGCTTACTAACAGGGGGCGAGACCCAGTACTTC	CASSLLTGGETQYF
TRBV5-1	NA	TRBJ2-1	TRBD1	TGCGCCAGCAGCTTAGGGACAGGGGGCAATGAGCAGTTCTTC	CASSLGTGGNEQFF
TRBV6-5	NA	TRBJ2-1	TRBD2	TGTGCCAGCAGTCAAACTAGCTCGGGGGGGAATGAGCAGTTCTTC	CASSQTSSGGNEQFF
TRBV2	NA	TRBJ1-4	NA	TGTGCCAGCAGGGAGAATGAAAAACTGTTTTTT	CASRENEKLFF
TRBV5-6	NA	TRBJ2-1	NA	TGTGCCAGCAGCTTCCAGGGTACCCCCAGATACTACAATGAGCAGTTCTTC	CASSFQGTPRYYNEQFF
TRBV2	NA	TRBJ1-1	NA	TGTGCCAGCCCAGGGGTCGACACTGAAGCTTTCTTT	CASPGVDTEAFF
TRBV19	NA	TRBJ2-7	NA	TGTGCCAGTAGTATTATATTCGGCTACGAGCAGTACTTC	CASSIIFGYEQYF
TRBV29-1	few	TRBJ2-5	TRBD1	TGCAGCGCAGTCAGGGGGCGCGGGGAGACCCAGTACTTC	CSAVRGRGETQYF
TRBV6-1	NA	TRBJ2-1	TRBD2	TGTGCCAGCAGACTAGCGGGATCCTCCTACAATGAGCAGTTCTTC	CASRLAGSSYNEQFF
TRBV21-1	NA	TRBJ2-7	NA	TGTGCCAGCAGCAAAAAACGGGACAGGGAGGACGAGCAGTACTTC	CASSKKRDREDEQYF
TRBV10-3	few	TRBJ1-2	NA	TGTGCCATCAGTGTTGGGGCGATCGGCTACACCTTC	CAISVGAIGYTF